These 26 T cell receptor beta chains originate from one sample sequenced in a study of CD8+ T cells in alopecia areata. Extracted RNA was reverse transcribed into cDNA, the sequencing template. Repertoires were generated with immunoSEQ multiplex PCR, while TCRdb's copy carries only in-frame clones and drops some. The table has around 190,000 clones, approximately 60% seen once; the top ten hold roughly 0.7%. Stated treatment: oral pan-JAK inhibitor, 5-10 mg twice daily. The starting material was CD4+ T cells sorted from blood, obtained at week 4, from a patient treated with tofacitinib. All receptors derive from a human donor with alopecia areata.

The rearrangement joins TRBV29-1 to TRBJ1-1; D is possibly TRBD1 (5 bases). This CDR3 has 10 amino acids. Germline V gives CDR1 SQVTM, CDR2 ANQGSEA. The CDR3 DNA is TGCGGTGGGGGGAACACTGAAGCTTTCTTT. Translation: CGGGNTEAFF.

The chain employs TRBV29-1 and TRBJ2-3, with 13 bases lining up with TRBD2. The CDR3 contains 16 residues. The germline gives CDR1 SQVTM, CDR2 ANQGSEA. With V trimmed by 3 bases and J by 3 bases, 6 bases remained unmatched. CDR3 protein: CSVDSTSGRGTDTQYF. The CDR3 DNA is TGCAGCGTTGATTCTACTAGCGGGAGGGGGACAGATACGCAGTATTTT.

The V and J genes are TRBV30 and TRBJ1-5; D is ambiguous. Per the germline V gene, CDR1 is GTSNPN and CDR2 is SVGIG (reference sequence). The CDR3 extends over 11 amino acids. The V and J ends lost 2 bases and 6 bases respectively, with 5 bases between them. The CDR3 nucleotides are TGTGCCTGGAGTAAGGGTCAGCCCCAGCATTTT. Its protein is CAWSKGQPQHF.

The chain has TRBV7-3 and TRBJ2-7; D gene ambiguous. In germline, CDR1 is SGHTA, CDR2 FQGTGA. Trimming left V 2 bases short and J 2 bases short, with 10 bases between. The CDR3 spans 14 residues. The CDR3 sequence: CASSLGPRAYEQYF. CDR3 DNA sequence: TGTGCCAGCAGCTTAGGACCCCGAGCCTACGAGCAGTACTTC.

This clone was detected a few times. V is TRBV29-1 and J is TRBJ2-7; D is ambiguous. The CDR3 runs to 12 residues. CDR1 is SQVTM and CDR2 is ANQGSEA in the germline V gene. With 6 bases removed from V and 7 bases from J, the gap between germline ends came to 16 bases. DNA for the CDR3: TGCAGCGTCCGAAAGGGTGTGGTGGAGCAGTACTTC. Translation: CSVRKGVVEQYF.

The chain is built from TRBV4-3 and TRBJ2-3; TRBD2 might be the D (5 bases). CDR1 and CDR2 (germline): LGHNA, YSLEER. The V end lost 1 base, the J end lost 0 bases, and 14 bases lay between the germline ends. CDR3 length: 17 amino acids. The CDR3 loop reads CASSQASDSLSTDTQYF. In DNA, the CDR3 is TGCGCCAGCAGCCAAGCATCGGACTCACTTAGCACAGATACGCAGTATTTT.

The chain employs TRBV5-1 and TRBJ1-2; D gene ambiguous. Trimming took off 0 bases at V and 1 base at J, with 7 bases between the two ends. This CDR3 has 14 amino acids. Germline lookup yields CDR1 SGHRS and CDR2 YFSETQ. The CDR3 coding sequence is TGCGCCAGCAGCTTGGAATGGGGTAACTATGGCTACACCTTC. This encodes CASSLEWGNYGYTF.

The chain employs TRBV5-6 and TRBJ1-2; D gene ambiguous. V lost 0 bases and J 0 bases, leaving 9 bases between the germline ends. Germline CDR1 and CDR2: SGHDT and YYEEEE. CDR3 size: 15 residues. The CDR3 region is CASSLGIGTNYGYTF. For the CDR3, the DNA is TGTGCCAGCAGCTTGGGCATCGGGACTAACTATGGCTACACCTTC.

This clone showed up just once. The chain carries TRBV7-2 and TRBJ2-7, with D hard to call. The germline V gene has CDR1 SGHTA and CDR2 FQGNSA. Trimming shortened V by 5 bases and J by 6 bases, and 17 bases separated the two germline ends. The CDR3 is 14 amino acids. CDR3 DNA sequence: TGTGCCAGCAGCGCCCGCCCGGCCGTCGCCGAGCAGTACTTC. Encoded protein: CASSARPAVAEQYF.

The J gene is TRBJ2-1, the V gene TRBV5-1, with 12 bases lining up with TRBD2. CDR1 and CDR2 from the germline V gene are SGHRS and YFSETQ. This CDR3 is built from 18 residues. The ends lost 5 bases at V and 5 bases at J; junction bases unmatched: 14. CDR3 sequence reads: CASRGTSGSSITHNEQFF. The CDR3 nucleotides read TGCGCCAGCAGGGGGACTAGCGGGTCGTCGATCACACACAATGAGCAGTTCTTC.

This clone was observed once. This chain connects TRBV19 to TRBJ2-6, with 7 bases fitting TRBD1. With V trimmed by 5 bases and J by 1 base, 11 bases remained unmatched. CDR3 length: 18 residues. Per the germline V gene, CDR1 is LNHDA and CDR2 is SQIVND (reference sequence). The CDR3 sequence: CASSSPGTEISGANVLTF. The CDR3 DNA follows: TGTGCCAGTAGTTCTCCAGGGACAGAGATTTCTGGGGCCAACGTCCTGACTTTC.

The chain links TRBV20-1 to TRBJ2-1; D gene ambiguous. This CDR3 contains 9 residues. From germline, CDR1 is DFQATT and CDR2 SNEGSKA (reference sequence). V lost 6 bases to trimming and J lost 12 bases, with 9 bases between them. The CDR3 nucleotides read TGCAGTGCCACCATACCGCAGTTCTTC. It is translated as CSATIPQFF.

The CDR3 loop is CASSFGLVQETQYF. The CDR3 DNA is TGTGCCAGCAGCTTCGGACTGGTCCAAGAGACCCAGTACTTC. The chain uses TRBV7-2 and TRBJ2-5, with D perhaps matching TRBD2 (5 bases). V lost 3 bases and J lost 1, with 9 bases in between. The germline V gene encodes CDR1 SGHTA and CDR2 FQGNSA. This CDR3 is built from 14 residues.

This clone was counted between two and nine times. The J gene is TRBJ1-2, the V gene TRBV6-5; no clear D gene. Trimming took off 0 bases at V and 4 bases at J, with 6 bases between the two ends. Germline V gives CDR1 MNHEY, CDR2 SVGAGI. CDR3 size: 13 residues. The CDR3 protein is CASSYSDSYGYTF. CDR3 DNA sequence: TGTGCCAGCAGTTACTCCGACTCCTATGGCTACACCTTC.

The J gene is TRBJ1-4, the V gene TRBV6-1; D is unresolved. CDR3 length: 14 amino acids. V was clipped by 4 bases and J by 7 bases, with 13 bases between them. Per the germline V gene, CDR1 is MNHNS and CDR2 is SASEGT. CDR3 amino acids: CASSVVRRVEKLFF. The CDR3 nucleotides read TGTGCCAGCAGTGTGGTTCGGCGGGTTGAAAAACTGTTTTTT.

The chain carries TRBV29-1 and TRBJ2-7; a weak D match, TRBD2 (5 bases). Germline loops: CDR1 SQVTM, CDR2 ANQGSEA. V gave up 5 bases and J gave up 3 bases, with 11 bases separating them. This CDR3 contains 12 residues. This CDR3 is CSVNSGYYEQYF. The CDR3 DNA reads as TGCAGCGTTAACAGCGGATACTACGAGCAGTACTTC.

The chain joins TRBV9 to TRBJ2-2; D call uncertain. V dropped 3 bases and J dropped 4 bases, with 10 bases sitting between them. This CDR3 has 14 residues. The germline V gene has CDR1 SGDLS and CDR2 YYNGEE. The CDR3 region is CASSADLATGELFF. The CDR3 coding sequence is TGTGCCAGCAGCGCCGACCTGGCCACCGGGGAGCTGTTTTTT.

The chain recombines TRBV27 with TRBJ1-2; maybe TRBD1 (5 bases). In germline, CDR1 is MNHEY, CDR2 SMNVEV (reference sequence). The CDR3 loop spans 14 amino acids. The V end lost 5 bases, the J end lost 3 bases, and 13 bases lay between the germline ends. As DNA, the CDR3 is TGTGCCAGCAGTCCGCGGGACCGGTACTATGGCTACACCTTC. Amino acid sequence: CASSPRDRYYGYTF.

This clone was detected only a few times. The rearrangement links TRBV19 to TRBJ1-5; D ambiguous. This CDR3 has 15 residues. From germline, CDR1 is LNHDA and CDR2 SQIVND (reference sequence). V lost 6 bases and J lost 3, with 15 bases in between. CDR3: CASRPTPGDNQPQHF. The CDR3 DNA reads TGTGCCAGTAGGCCGACACCGGGAGACAATCAGCCCCAGCATTTT.

The chain joins TRBV6-5 to TRBJ2-7; no definite D call. Germline CDR1 reads MNHEY; CDR2 reads SVGAGI. Trimming pared 5 bases from V and 4 bases from J, leaving 9 bases between. The CDR3 sequence is 12 residues long. DNA for the CDR3: TGTGCCAGCAGTCAAGGGCATTACGAGCAGTACTTC. Amino acids: CASSQGHYEQYF.

The genes are TRBV30 and TRBJ1-3, with 7 bases aligning to TRBD1. Unmatched junction bases numbered 7, after V lost 4 bases and J lost 4 bases. The germline V gene encodes CDR1 GTSNPN and CDR2 SVGIG (reference sequence). This CDR3 has 14 residues. The CDR3 region is CAWTKRGLGNTIYF. The CDR3 DNA sequence: TGTGCCTGGACGAAGAGGGGGCTAGGAAACACCATATATTTT. Full variable domain (remainder filled in from reference TRBV30 and TRBJ1-3): SQTIHQWPATLVQPVGSPLSLECTVEGTSNPNLYWYRQAAGRGLQLLFYSVGIGQISSEVPQNLSASRPQDRQFILSSKKLLLSDSGFYLCAWTKRGLGNTIYFGEGSWLTVV.

CDR3 DNA: TGTGCCAGCTCATCGGGAGCGGGAGGAGAGACCCAGTACTTC. Encoded protein: CASSSGAGGETQYF. The chain employs TRBV18 and TRBJ2-5; 9 bases are a match to TRBD2. V shed 5 bases, J shed 4 bases, and the junction held 5 bases outside the gene matches. The CDR3 runs 14 residues. Germline lookup yields CDR1 KGHSH and CDR2 LQKENI.

This rearrangement joins TRBV28 to TRBJ1-1, with 7 bases identical to TRBD1. V lost 5 bases and J lost 7; bases outside the gene matches: 1. In germline, CDR1 is MDHEN, CDR2 SYDVKM. The CDR3 spans 11 residues. The CDR3 DNA follows: TGTGCCAGCAGTGACAGGGATGAAGCTTTCTTT. Residues: CASSDRDEAFF.

The genes are TRBV25-1 and TRBJ1-2; D ambiguous. Trimming removed 1 base from V and 4 bases from J, with 13 bases in between. This CDR3 region has 15 residues. Per germline, CDR1 MGHDK and CDR2 SYGVNS. The CDR3 DNA reads as TGTGCCAGCAGTGAATTAAGAGGTACGACCTATGGCTACACCTTC. Protein product: CASSELRGTTYGYTF.

This clone was found a few times. The V and J genes are TRBV7-9 and TRBJ2-7; D is possibly TRBD2 (7 bases). There are 16 residues in the CDR3. Germline V lookup: CDR1 SEHNR, CDR2 FQNEAQ (reference sequence). Trimming cost V 5 bases and J 0 bases, with 17 bases left between them. The CDR3 nucleotides read TGTGCCAGCAGCCCCGGGGGGCGCAAGAGCTCCTACGAGCAGTACTTC. It is translated as CASSPGGRKSSYEQYF.

This clone has just a few counts. V gene TRBV4-3 combines with J gene TRBJ2-3; a weak D match, TRBD1 (5 bases). V lost 4 bases and J 8 bases, leaving 19 bases between the germline ends. The CDR3 has 15 amino acids. From germline, CDR1 is LGHNA and CDR2 YSLEER. CDR3 sequence: CASSRVGQGSGTQYF. CDR3 nucleotides: TGCGCCAGCAGCCGCGTCGGACAAGGCTCGGGTACGCAGTATTTT.